A single sample gave rise to the 17 T cell receptor beta chains below, sequenced in a study of long-term antiretroviral therapy in people with HIV. With survey level as its setting, the immunoSEQ assay was v3.0. The protocol was immunoSEQ multiplex PCR, while the TCRdb copy is restricted to in-frame clones and leaves out a portion. The table lists roughly 25,000 clones, 80% to 95% of them singletons. The source material was unsorted PBMCs, sampled 7.6 years after starting antiretroviral therapy. All receptors derive from a middle-aged woman with HIV.

This chain links TRBV30 with TRBJ2-1, with 9 nucleotides matching TRBD1. This CDR3 region has 17 residues. CDR1 is GTSNPN and CDR2 is SVGIG in the germline V gene (reference sequence). V dropped 3 bases and J dropped 15; count of bases not matched to a gene: 24. The CDR3 here is CAWRPPVRDRASAVAFF. The CDR3 DNA is TGTGCCTGGAGGCCTCCCGTGCGGGACAGGGCCTCGGCGGTGGCGTTCTTC.

The J gene is TRBJ1-1, the V gene TRBV7-2, with D perhaps TRBD1 (6 bases). The CDR3 covers 14 residues. V shed 4 bases and J shed 3 bases, with 12 bases lying between them. CDR1 is SGHTA and CDR2 is FQGNSA in the germline V gene. CDR3 in DNA: TGTGCCAGCAGCTGGGGGCGTTCAGACACTGAAGCTTTCTTT. Translated: CASSWGRSDTEAFF.

The sample holds a few counts of this clone. The chain links TRBV30 to TRBJ1-5; a weak D match, TRBD1 (6 bases). The V end was cut by 1 base, the J end by 7 bases, with 11 bases between. The CDR3 consists of 13 residues. In germline, CDR1 is GTSNPN, CDR2 SVGIG (reference sequence). The CDR3 loop reads CAWSGRGDQPQHF. In DNA form, the CDR3 reads TGTGCCTGGAGTGGGAGGGGGGACCAGCCCCAGCATTTT. The full variable domain, with the rest looked up from reference TRBV30 and TRBJ1-5, is SQTIHQWPATLVQPVGSPLSLECTVEGTSNPNLYWYRQAAGRGLQLLFYSVGIGQISSEVPQNLSASRPQDRQFILSSKKLLLSDSGFYLCAWSGRGDQPQHFGDGTRLSIL.

This clone was detected a few times. This rearrangement joins TRBV6-6 to TRBJ2-7; weak D call: TRBD2 (6 bases). V was trimmed by 6 bases and J by 0 bases, leaving 18 bases between them. The CDR3 extends over 16 amino acids. The V gene's germline CDR1 is MNHNY and CDR2 SVGAGI (reference sequence). CDR3 DNA sequence: TGTGCCAGCAGCACCCAGCGGGCCGGAAGCTCCTACGAGCAGTACTTC. Its translation: CASSTQRAGSSYEQYF.

The V call is TRBV2, the J call TRBJ1-2, with D hard to call. The germline V and J ends were trimmed by 6 bases and 3 bases, with 20 bases remaining between them. The CDR3 totals 16 residues. The germline V gene has CDR1 SNHLY and CDR2 FYNNEI. This CDR3 reads CASRTPNALTYYGYTF. In DNA form, the CDR3 reads TGTGCCAGCAGGACTCCCAACGCCTTAACCTACTATGGCTACACCTTC.

The chain links TRBV30 to TRBJ2-3, with D uncertain. This CDR3 is 16 amino acids long. V was cut by 2 bases and J by 2 bases, with 17 bases left in between. Germline values: CDR1 GTSNPN, CDR2 SVGIG (reference sequence). CDR3 coding DNA: TGTGCCTGGAGTTTGGCAATTGGTCATGACACAGATACGCAGTATTTT. Protein sequence: CAWSLAIGHDTDTQYF. The full variable domain, in which reference TRBV30 and TRBJ2-3 provide the parts outside the CDR3, is SQTIHQWPATLVQPVGSPLSLECTVEGTSNPNLYWYRQAAGRGLQLLFYSVGIGQISSEVPQNLSASRPQDRQFILSSKKLLLSDSGFYLCAWSLAIGHDTDTQYFGPGTRLTVL.

The chain couples TRBV27 to TRBJ1-1; D is undetermined. The CDR3 has 15 residues. Germline V lookup: CDR1 MNHEY, CDR2 SMNVEV (reference sequence). Between the trimmed V and J ends, which lost 4 bases and 4 bases, there was a span of 16 bases. CDR3 loop: CASSSQKGLATEAFF. The CDR3 nucleotides read TGTGCCAGCAGTTCCCAGAAGGGCTTAGCCACTGAAGCTTTCTTT.

The genes are TRBV18 and TRBJ2-5; 7 nucleotides line up with TRBD1. Germline values: CDR1 KGHSH, CDR2 LQKENI. Trimming cost V 3 bases and J 1 base; bases outside gene matches: 5. The CDR3 has 15 amino acids. The CDR3 here is CASSPPTGTQETQYF. The CDR3 bases are TGTGCCAGCTCACCTCCGACAGGGACCCAAGAGACCCAGTACTTC.

V is TRBV30 and J is TRBJ1-2, with D perhaps matching TRBD1 (6 bases). Germline V gives CDR1 GTSNPN, CDR2 SVGIG (reference sequence). The length of the CDR3 is 12 residues. Trimming left V 4 bases short and J 4 bases short, with 10 bases between. This chain's CDR3 is CAWTTGTYGYTF. DNA of the CDR3: TGTGCCTGGACTACAGGGACCTATGGCTACACCTTC. The full variable domain, with the rest looked up from reference TRBV30 and TRBJ1-2, is SQTIHQWPATLVQPVGSPLSLECTVEGTSNPNLYWYRQAAGRGLQLLFYSVGIGQISSEVPQNLSASRPQDRQFILSSKKLLLSDSGFYLCAWTTGTYGYTFGSGTRLTVV.

The CDR3 here is CASSLVGVRDTQYF. The CDR3 nucleotides read TGTGCCAGCAGCTTAGTTGGGGTTCGGGATACGCAGTATTTT. The chain couples TRBV11-2 to TRBJ2-3; no firm D call. Per the germline V gene, CDR1 is SGHAT and CDR2 is FQNNGV. The CDR3 has 14 amino acids. The germline V and J ends were trimmed by 1 base and 6 bases, with 11 bases remaining between them. Variable domain in full (rest from reference TRBV11-2 and TRBJ2-3): EAGVAQSPRYKIIEKRQSVAFWCNPISGHATLYWYQQILGQGPKLLIQFQNNGVVDDSQLPKDRFSAERLKGVDSTLKIQPAKLEDSAVYLCASSLVGVRDTQYFGPGTRLTVL.

The chain has TRBV30 and TRBJ1-4; tentatively, D is TRBD1 (6 bases). The germline CDR1 and CDR2 sequences are GTSNPN and SVGIG (reference sequence). Trimming left V 2 bases short and J 0 bases short, with 13 bases between. This CDR3 region has 16 residues. CDR3 sequence: CAWSPGHRATNEKLFF. The CDR3, as DNA: TGTGCCTGGAGTCCGGGACACCGGGCAACTAATGAAAAACTGTTTTTT.

This chain joins TRBV27 and TRBJ2-5, with TRBD2 matching 13 bases. J gave up 3 bases and V 4 bases, and 2 bases lay outside the gene matches. Germline V CDR1 and CDR2: MNHEY, SMNVEV (reference sequence). The CDR3 is 15 amino acids. The CDR3 spells CASSSLAGGEETQYF. The DNA for the CDR3 is TGTGCCAGCAGTTCACTAGCGGGGGGGGAAGAGACCCAGTACTTC.

The chain has TRBV19 and TRBJ1-4; D not certain. V was cut by 3 bases and J by 0 bases, with 8 bases left in between. Germline V CDR1 and CDR2: LNHDA, SQIVND (reference sequence). The CDR3 runs to 15 residues. The CDR3: CASSIGSATNEKLFF. The CDR3 coding sequence is TGTGCCAGTAGTATCGGGTCTGCAACTAATGAAAAACTGTTTTTT.

The rearrangement uses TRBV29-1 and TRBJ1-1; D gene unclear. The CDR3 has 13 residues. The germline V gene encodes CDR1 SQVTM and CDR2 ANQGSEA. The V gene lost 1 base and the J gene lost 1 base, with 7 bases spanning the gap. CDR3 loop: CSVEGQRNTEAFF. The DNA of the CDR3 is TGCAGCGTTGAAGGGCAGAGGAACACTGAAGCTTTCTTT.

This clone came up once. This chain connects TRBV7-3 to TRBJ2-3; 12 nucleotides line up with TRBD2. The CDR3 consists of 17 residues. Germline trimming cut 4 bases from V and 0 bases from J; bases unmatched to any gene: 5. Germline CDR1 is SGHTA and CDR2 is FQGTGA. The CDR3 region has the DNA TGTGCCAGCAGCTCCGGACTAGCGGGGACTAGCACAGATACGCAGTATTTT. This gives the protein CASSSGLAGTSTDTQYF.

The chain combines TRBV9 with TRBJ2-5; 9 nucleotides line up with TRBD1. Per germline, CDR1 SGDLS and CDR2 YYNGEE. J was trimmed by 7 bases and V by 2 bases; bases with no gene match: 3. The CDR3 loop spans 13 amino acids. CDR3 in amino acids: CASSVEQGATQYF. In DNA, the CDR3 is TGTGCCAGCAGCGTGGAACAGGGGGCGACCCAGTACTTC. The whole variable domain, filled in from reference TRBV9 and TRBJ2-5, reads DSGVTQTPKHLITATGQRVTLRCSPRSGDLSVYWYQQSLDQGLQFLIQYYNGEERAKGNILERFSAQQFPDLHSELNLSSLELGDSALYFCASSVEQGATQYFGPGTRLLVL.

This rearrangement joins TRBV27 to TRBJ2-7; D is perhaps TRBD1 (5 bases). Per germline, CDR1 MNHEY and CDR2 SMNVEV (reference sequence). Trimming removed 7 bases from V and 3 bases from J, with 13 bases in between. The CDR3 has 13 amino acids. The CDR3 spells CASTSRGFYEQYF. The CDR3 DNA sequence: TGTGCCAGCACCTCAAGGGGATTCTACGAGCAGTACTTC.